This TCR beta chain appears in the sequencing data of a study of T cell responses to AZD1222 COVID-19 vaccine. Whole-study results and caveats: A rise in Spike-specific TCR breadth and depth followed two AZD1222 doses.

With 6 bases removed from V and 6 bases from J, the gap between germline ends came to 11 bases. CDR1 is SGHTA, CDR2 FQGNSA, per germline. The CDR3 covers 13 residues. Here immunoSEQ multiplex PCR was the method, and the copy in TCRdb shows in-frame clones only, minus some. The sample lists around 140,000 clones, more than 85% occurring once. Points on this clone: Its specificity is not known.

The sample was peripheral blood, taken after recovery from COVID-19. J is TRBJ1-4 and V is TRBV7-2; D perhaps matches TRBD1 (5 bases). The receptor's source is an adult who had recovered from COVID-19. CDR3 region: CASRSQGYEKLFF. In nucleotides, the CDR3 is TGTGCCAGCAGAAGCCAGGGTTATGAAAAACTGTTTTTT. The full variable domain, its missing parts supplied by reference TRBV7-2 and TRBJ1-4, is GAGVSQSPSNKVTEKGKDVELRCDPISGHTALYWYRQSLGQGLEFLIYFQGNSAPDKSGLPSDRFSAERTGGSVSTLTIQRTQQEDSAVYLCASRSQGYEKLFFGSGTQLSVL.